These 15 T cell receptor beta chains originate from one sample sequenced in a study of blood T cells in healthy people across ages. For the second PCR, which ran for about 7 to 12 cycles, a sample-barcoded 5' primer and a J-beta primer mix were used. Using its own MiXCR run on the 5' RACE reads, TCRdb lists one record per CDR3 protein. This sample carries 650,000 or so distinct CDR3 sequences, roughly half of them seen once, and the ten largest clones take approximately 15%. Input material: blood. The receptors come from a woman older than 75 in good health.

This clonotype has just a few counts. The chain is built from TRBV2 and TRBJ1-4; 7 positions match TRBD1. Germline assignment: CDR1 SNHLY and CDR2 FYNNEI. The CDR3 runs to 14 residues. Unmatched junction bases numbered 10, after V lost 7 bases and J lost 8 bases. The CDR3 coding sequence is TGTGCCAGCAACAGTCTGACAGGGTTGGAAAAACTGTTTTTT. Translating it yields CASNSLTGLEKLFF.

Of note for this clonotype: At one end the junction does not follow the germline gene, possibly because of a read error. The V gene is TRBV27, the J gene TRBJ1-2, with a weak D call TRBD1 (5 bases). Germline CDR1 and CDR2: MNHEY and SMNVEV (reference sequence). The CDR3 loop spans 13 amino acids. CDR3 protein: CTSSPDRNYGYTF. CDR3 DNA sequence: TGTACCAGCAGCCCCGACAGAAACTATGGCTACACCTTC.

The V and J genes are TRBV20-1 and TRBJ2-3; the D is unclear. The ends were cut back, 2 bases at V and 2 bases at J, with 11 bases in the middle. The CDR3 consists of 14 residues. The germline gives CDR1 DFQATT, CDR2 SNEGSKA (reference sequence). The CDR3 sequence: CSARIDINTDTQYF. The CDR3 DNA follows: TGCAGTGCTAGAATAGACATAAACACAGATACGCAGTATTTT.

The chain employs TRBV3-1 and TRBJ2-1, with a possible D match to TRBD2 (6 bases). The V end was cut by 3 bases, the J end by 6 bases, with 21 bases between. In germline, CDR1 is LGHDT, CDR2 YNNKEL (reference sequence). There are 17 residues in the CDR3. CDR3 bases: TGTGCCAGCAGCCATACAGGCGGGATAGCGGCGGGCAATGAGCAGTTCTTC. Translating gives CASSHTGGIAAGNEQFF.

As regards this clonotype: A much larger clone lies one base from this, so it may be a read error. This CDR3 is CANSFRRGRTDTQYF. The CDR3 coding sequence is TGTGCCAACAGTTTCAGGAGGGGTCGGACAGATACGCAGTATTTT. The V gene is TRBV12-3 or TRBV12-4, the J gene TRBJ2-3; possible D gene TRBD2, 6 bases. This CDR3 has 15 residues.

This clonotype was detected a few times. This chain connects TRBV6-2 or TRBV6-3 to TRBJ1-5; tentatively, D is TRBD1 (5 bases). There are 16 residues in the CDR3. V shed 2 bases and J shed 4 bases, with 15 bases lying between them. CDR1 MNHEY and CDR2 SVGEGT come from the germline V gene. Here the CDR3 DNA reads TGTGCCAGCAGTTACCTCCAGGGTATTGGTAATCAGCCCCAGCATTTT. Protein: CASSYLQGIGNQPQHF.

The genes are TRBV29-1 and TRBJ1-5; D perhaps matches TRBD1 (6 bases). Germline CDR1 reads SQVTM; CDR2 reads ANQGSEA. V lost 5 bases and J lost 6, with 17 bases in between. This CDR3 spans 14 amino acids. Here the CDR3 DNA reads TGCAGCGTTTCGACAGGAGTTTCAGGTCAGCCCCAGCATTTT. As protein: CSVSTGVSGQPQHF.

The sample holds many counts of this clonotype. The rearrangement links TRBV10-3 to TRBJ2-1; the D gene is possibly TRBD1 (5 bases). The CDR3 sequence is 13 residues long. Germline CDR1 and CDR2: ENHRY and SYGVKD. The V gene lost 6 bases and the J gene lost 9 bases, with 15 bases spanning the gap. The CDR3 bases are TGTGCCATCAGGCAGGGTGGGCGCGGTGAGCAGTTCTTC. Its translation: CAIRQGGRGEQFF.

The table lists this clonotype with many counts. The rearrangement uses TRBV6-6 and TRBJ2-5; tentatively, D is TRBD1 (8 bases). This CDR3 region has 16 residues. V lost 3 bases and J lost 5, with 19 bases in between. The germline V gene has CDR1 MNHNY and CDR2 SVGAGI (reference sequence). The CDR3 DNA sequence: TGTGCCAGCAGTTATCCAAACAGGGGGGGTCGGGAGACCCAGTACTTC. It translates to CASSYPNRGGRETQYF.

V and J are TRBV10-3 and TRBJ1-6; TRBD1 aligns across 7 bases. J was trimmed by 7 bases and V by 4 bases; bases with no gene match: 1. Germline V gives CDR1 ENHRY, CDR2 SYGVKD. The CDR3 has 13 amino acids. As DNA, the CDR3 is TGTGCCATCAGTGGGGACAGCAATTCACCCCTCCACTTT. The encoded protein is CAISGDSNSPLHF.

This clonotype has only a few counts. This could be a read error, since a much larger clone is one nucleotide away. The rearrangement uses TRBV7-9 and TRBJ1-1; 7 nucleotides align to TRBD1. With 4 bases clipped from V and 11 bases from J, the junction kept 10 bases outside the gene matches. The CDR3 consists of 13 residues. From germline, CDR1 is SEHNR and CDR2 FQNEAQ (reference sequence). CDR3 bases: TGTGCCAGCAGCTGGGGGGACAGCCCCAGGGCTTTCTTT. Protein product: CASSWGDSPRAFF.

Turning to this clonotype: A single base separates this from a much larger clone, so it may be a read error. The chain carries TRBV5-1 and TRBJ2-7; D is perhaps TRBD2 (5 bases). Looked up from germline, CDR1 is SGHRS and CDR2 is YFSETQ. Between the trimmed V and J ends, which lost 4 bases and 7 bases, there was a span of 18 bases. The CDR3 contains 14 residues. This CDR3 is CASSDGLAYNEQYF. The CDR3 bases are TGCGCCAGCAGCGACGGGCTAGCCTACAATGAGCAGTACTTC.

This clonotype has more than one count but fewer than ten. The chain has TRBV24-1 and TRBJ2-3; 8 positions agree with TRBD2. Germline trimming cut 3 bases from V and 2 bases from J; bases unmatched to any gene: 6. The CDR3 length is 16 residues. Germline V CDR1 and CDR2: KGHDR, SFDVKD. Here the CDR3 DNA reads TGTGCCACCAGTGATCTAGGAGCGGGGGTCACAGATACGCAGTATTTT. Translation: CATSDLGAGVTDTQYF.

This clonotype was recorded many times. The J gene is TRBJ1-2, the V gene TRBV12-3 or TRBV12-4; no reliable D call. This CDR3 is 15 amino acids long. The V gene lost 3 bases and the J gene lost 8 bases, with 19 bases spanning the gap. In DNA, the CDR3 is TGTGCCAGCAGTTTCTGGGAGGCGGCAGCCCAAGGCTACACCTTC. It translates to CASSFWEAAAQGYTF.

This clonotype was recorded a few times. CDR3 loop: CASSLGDGGSYEQYF. The DNA for the CDR3 is TGTGCCAGCAGCTTAGGGGACGGGGGATCCTACGAGCAGTACTTC. V and J are TRBV7-6 and TRBJ2-7; D may be TRBD2 (6 bases). The length of the CDR3 is 15 residues. Germline values: CDR1 SGHVS, CDR2 FNYEAQ. The V gene lost 1 base and the J gene lost 1 base, with 11 bases spanning the gap.